These 18 T cell receptor beta chains were sequenced from one sample in a study of cytomegalovirus exposure and HLA in healthy donors (dated by TCRdb to about 2017). The library was generated by the immunoSEQ multiplex PCR assay. The multiplex PCR relied on a mix of 60 forward primers for TCR Vbeta segments and 13 reverse primers for TCR Jbeta segments. The table comes from immuneACCESS by way of TCRdb, which keeps in-frame sequences with V and J called. Part of the clones is missing from these tables; in studies checked, under half for an unresolved V gene and the rest for unknown reasons. The sample has over 80,000 clones on record, roughly 79% of them singletons. The ten largest clonotypes hold approximately 5.7% of the sample. The sample taken for sequencing was PBMCs. These receptors originate from a female donor in good health and CMV-seronegative.

This clone was counted once. The rearrangement links TRBV9 to TRBJ2-5; 8 bases agree with TRBD1. The CDR3 contains 14 residues. J lost 4 bases, V lost 4 bases, and 6 bases had no gene match. Per germline, CDR1 SGDLS and CDR2 YYNGEE. The CDR3 region has the DNA TGTGCCAGCAGCCTAGGACAGGGAGTAGAGACCCAGTACTTC. This codes for CASSLGQGVETQYF.

V is TRBV5-4 and J is TRBJ1-2; D ambiguous. Germline V gene sequence: CDR1 SGHNT, CDR2 YYREEE (reference sequence). V was cut by 0 bases and J by 5 bases, with 5 bases left in between. The length of the CDR3 is 12 residues. The CDR3 DNA reads as TGTGCCAGCAGCTTGGTAGCATATGGCTACACCTTC. Its translation: CASSLVAYGYTF.

The J gene is TRBJ2-7, the V gene TRBV4-2; 9 bases match TRBD2. CDR3 length: 17 residues. CDR1 LGHNA and CDR2 YNFKEQ come from the germline V gene. V trimming: 5 bases; J trimming: 4 bases; junction bases outside the gene matches: 15. The CDR3 loop reads CASSSASGGSGSYEQYF. CDR3 nucleotides: TGTGCCAGCAGCTCTGCCTCCGGTGGTAGCGGGAGTTACGAGCAGTACTTC.

The rearrangement uses TRBV28 and TRBJ1-6; D perhaps matches TRBD1 (5 bases). The CDR3 totals 18 residues. V was cut by 1 base and J by 10 bases, with 23 bases left in between. Germline V CDR1 and CDR2: MDHEN, SYDVKM. CDR3 loop: CASSLYRGGASFISPLHF. The DNA of the CDR3 is TGTGCCAGCAGTTTATATCGAGGAGGGGCAAGTTTTATATCACCCCTCCACTTT.

This chain joins TRBV18 and TRBJ1-4, with D uncertain. CDR3 size: 16 residues. Trimming took off 2 bases at V and 4 bases at J, with 14 bases between the two ends. Germline V gene data show CDR1 as KGHSH and CDR2 as LQKENI. CDR3 in amino acids: CASSPRIQDFNEKLFF. CDR3 sequence (DNA): TGTGCCAGCTCACCAAGGATTCAGGATTTTAATGAAAAACTGTTTTTT.

V gene TRBV13 combines with J gene TRBJ2-7; possibly TRBD1 for D (5 bases). The CDR3 contains 16 residues. Germline CDR1 and CDR2: PRHDT and FYEKMQ (reference sequence). The germline V and J ends were trimmed by 0 bases and 2 bases, with 14 bases remaining between them. CDR3 sequence (DNA): TGTGCCAGCAGCTTAGGCCTTGGGGCAGGTCCCTACGAGCAGTACTTC. As protein: CASSLGLGAGPYEQYF.

The gene calls are TRBV25-1 and TRBJ2-3, with 11 bases aligning to TRBD2. The junction had 7 bases not matched to a gene; V was cut back by 1 base and J by 4 bases. In germline, CDR1 is MGHDK, CDR2 SYGVNS. The CDR3 totals 17 residues. CDR3 region: CASSEFSSGRAADTQYF. DNA for the CDR3: TGTGCCAGCAGTGAATTTAGTAGCGGGAGGGCCGCAGATACGCAGTATTTT.

The J gene is TRBJ2-1, the V gene TRBV7-2; unclear D gene. V lost 2 bases and J lost 8, with 7 bases in between. The CDR3 covers 12 residues. Germline V gene data show CDR1 as SGHTA and CDR2 as FQGNSA. The CDR3 protein is CASSLSGYEQFF. The CDR3 bases are TGTGCCAGCAGCTTAAGTGGCTATGAGCAGTTCTTC.

This clone has only one observation. The V and J genes are TRBV2 and TRBJ2-5; 10 positions match TRBD2. From germline, CDR1 is SNHLY and CDR2 FYNNEI. The CDR3 length is 16 residues. With 6 bases clipped from V and 4 bases from J, the junction kept 11 bases outside the gene matches. In nucleotides, the CDR3 is TGTGCCAGCAGCATATCTCTAGCGGGAGTCGGAGAGACCCAGTACTTC. This sequence encodes CASSISLAGVGETQYF.

This clone was picked up one time. V gene TRBV6-5 combines with J gene TRBJ1-6, with D possibly matching TRBD1 (5 bases). CDR1 is MNHEY and CDR2 is SVGAGI in the germline V gene. V lost 6 bases to trimming and J lost 10 bases, with 10 bases between them. The CDR3 contains 12 residues. This CDR3 is CASRSGQSPLHF. The DNA of the CDR3 is TGTGCCAGCAGGTCAGGGCAATCACCCCTCCACTTT.

The chain combines TRBV25-1 with TRBJ1-5; TRBD1 matches at 7 bases. Trimming at V came to 3 bases and at J to 2 bases, leaving 4 bases not matched to a gene. The CDR3 loop spans 15 amino acids. CDR1 and CDR2 (germline): MGHDK, SYGVNS. Written as DNA, the CDR3 is TGTGCCAGCAGTGAGGCAGGACAGGGCAATCAGCCCCAGCATTTT. Translating gives CASSEAGQGNQPQHF. Looking up the rest from reference TRBV25-1 and TRBJ1-5 gives the full variable domain: EADIYQTPRYLVIGTGKKITLECSQTMGHDKMYWYQQDPGMELHLIHYSYGVNSTEKGDLSSESTVSRIRTEHFPLTLESARPSHTSQYLCASSEAGQGNQPQHFGDGTRLSIL.

The CDR3 loop reads CASSETGLQETQYF. The CDR3 nucleotides read TGCGCCAGCAGCGAGACAGGCCTCCAAGAGACCCAGTACTTC. The rearrangement joins TRBV5-1 to TRBJ2-5, with D possibly matching TRBD1 (6 bases). The CDR3 runs 14 residues. V was clipped by 4 bases and J by 1 base, with 11 bases between them. The V gene's germline CDR1 is SGHRS and CDR2 YFSETQ.

Here the CDR3 reads CASSLVGLAGATNTGELFF. The CDR3 nucleotides are TGTGCCAGCAGCTTAGTGGGACTAGCGGGAGCGACTAACACCGGGGAGCTGTTTTTT. The V call is TRBV11-2, the J call TRBJ2-2, with TRBD2 identical over 14 bases. Germline assignment: CDR1 SGHAT and CDR2 FQNNGV. The length of the CDR3 is 19 residues. V shed 1 base, J shed 2 bases, and the junction held 6 bases outside the gene matches.

The chain has TRBV5-5 and TRBJ1-5; D is possibly TRBD1 (5 bases). CDR1 is SGHKS, CDR2 YYEKEE, per germline (reference sequence). Trimming removed 4 bases from V and 2 bases from J, with 25 bases in between. The CDR3 length is 19 residues. For the CDR3, the DNA is TGTGCCAGCAGCCAGGATCGGGGAGGGGTTCAGAGTGGCAATCAGCCCCAGCATTTT. Its protein product is CASSQDRGGVQSGNQPQHF.

The chain combines TRBV5-6 with TRBJ2-5; TRBD2 is a possible D gene (6 bases). CDR1 is SGHDT, CDR2 YYEEEE, per germline. CDR3 size: 17 residues. The germline V and J ends were trimmed by 0 bases and 0 bases, with 15 bases remaining between them. CDR3 nucleotides: TGTGCCAGCAGCTTGGCCAAGACCGGAGGGTACCAAGAGACCCAGTACTTC. It is translated as CASSLAKTGGYQETQYF.

J is TRBJ2-1 and V is TRBV29-1; D ambiguous. CDR3 length: 14 amino acids. Germline CDR1 and CDR2: SQVTM and ANQGSEA. V was pared by 6 bases and J by 0 bases, with 12 bases between. The CDR3 reads CSVSVSSSYNEQFF. As DNA, the CDR3 is TGCAGCGTGTCGGTATCGAGCTCCTACAATGAGCAGTTCTTC.

The V gene is TRBV11-3, the J gene TRBJ2-2; 8 bases align to TRBD1. The CDR3 is made up of 18 amino acids. The V gene's germline CDR1 is SGHNT and CDR2 YENEEA. J was trimmed by 1 base and V by 4 bases; bases with no gene match: 11. This CDR3 is CASSSQGRGRGNTGELFF. Here the CDR3 DNA reads TGTGCCAGCAGCTCACAAGGCAGGGGGCGAGGGAACACCGGGGAGCTGTTTTTT. Supplemented by reference TRBV11-3 and TRBJ2-2, the full variable domain reads EAGVVQSPRYKIIEKKQPVAFWCNPISGHNTLYWYLQNLGQGPELLIRYENEEAVDDSQLPKDRFSAERLKGVDSTLKIQPAELGDSAVYLCASSSQGRGRGNTGELFFGEGSRLTVL.

This chain links TRBV5-5 with TRBJ2-7; D is perhaps TRBD1 (6 bases). This CDR3 has 16 residues. Germline-derived CDR1 and CDR2 are SGHKS and YYEKEE (reference sequence). Between the trimmed V and J ends, which lost 0 bases and 3 bases, there was a span of 16 bases. Written as DNA, the CDR3 is TGTGCCAGCAGCTTGGCCGACAGGCCCTCGTACTACGAGCAGTACTTC. It is translated as CASSLADRPSYYEQYF.